The present TCR beta chain was sequenced within a study of cytomegalovirus exposure and HLA in healthy donors. Overall study context: Samples from HLA-typed donors yielded about 80 million unique TCRs in an early data release.

PCR employed 60 Vbeta and 13 Jbeta primers. Profiled with immunoSEQ multiplex PCR; TCRdb holds only in-frame clones, not every one. Found here are about 160,000 clones, 82% of them singletons; the top ten hold around 8%. In regard to this clone: As yet, its antigen is unknown.

There are 16 residues in the CDR3. After removal of 0 bases from V and 4 bases from J, the junction contained 7 bases not matched to a gene. Germline CDR1 is MNHEY and CDR2 is SMNVEV (reference sequence). General study points: Usually a TCR sequence was rare, but some public TCRs were found in many donors. Productive rates of about 90% or about 30% were seen for most TCR beta V segments in an earlier analysis.

The clonotype originates from a male donor in good health and CMV-seropositive. The material sequenced was PBMCs. The V gene is TRBV27, the J gene TRBJ1-2; TRBD1 aligns across 8 bases. The CDR3: CASSLSAGGAGYGYTF. CDR3 in DNA: TGTGCCAGCAGTTTATCGGCAGGGGGCGCGGGCTATGGCTACACCTTC.